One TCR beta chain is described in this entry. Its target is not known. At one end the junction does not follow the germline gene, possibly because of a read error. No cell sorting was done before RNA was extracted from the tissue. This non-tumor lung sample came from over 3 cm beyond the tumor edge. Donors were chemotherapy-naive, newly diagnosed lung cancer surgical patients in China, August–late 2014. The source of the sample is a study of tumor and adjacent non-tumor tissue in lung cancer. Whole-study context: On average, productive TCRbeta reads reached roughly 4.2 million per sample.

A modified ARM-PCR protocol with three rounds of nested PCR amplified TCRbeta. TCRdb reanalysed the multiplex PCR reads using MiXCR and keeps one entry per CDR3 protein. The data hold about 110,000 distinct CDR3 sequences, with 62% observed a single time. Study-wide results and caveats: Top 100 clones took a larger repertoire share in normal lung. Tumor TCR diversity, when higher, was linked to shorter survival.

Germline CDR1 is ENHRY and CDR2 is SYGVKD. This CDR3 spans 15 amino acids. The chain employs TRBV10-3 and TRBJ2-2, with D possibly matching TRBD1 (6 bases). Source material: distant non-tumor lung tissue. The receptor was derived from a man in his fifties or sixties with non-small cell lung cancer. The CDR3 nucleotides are TGTGACATCAGTGGGGGCGGAGCGAACACCGGGGAGCTGCTTTTT. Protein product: CDISGGGANTGELLF.